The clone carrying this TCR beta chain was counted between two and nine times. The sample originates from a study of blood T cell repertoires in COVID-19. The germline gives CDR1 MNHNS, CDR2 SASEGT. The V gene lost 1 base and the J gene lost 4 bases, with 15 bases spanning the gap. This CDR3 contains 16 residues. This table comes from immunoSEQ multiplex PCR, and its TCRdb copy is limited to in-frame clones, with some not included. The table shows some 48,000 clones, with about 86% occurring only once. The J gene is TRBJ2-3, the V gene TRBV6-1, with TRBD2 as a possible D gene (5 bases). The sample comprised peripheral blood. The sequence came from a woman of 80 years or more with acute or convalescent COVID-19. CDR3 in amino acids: CASSEGALQLADTQYF. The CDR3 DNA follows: TGTGCCAGCAGTGAAGGGGCCCTTCAACTAGCAGATACGCAGTATTTT.